A selection of T cell receptor beta chains follows, all from one sample in a study of blood T cell repertoires in COVID-19. Data came from immunoSEQ multiplex PCR; TCRdb stores just in-frame clones and leaves some out. The table has about 59,000 clones, approximately 79% seen once; the top ten hold about 3.3%. Source material: peripheral blood. Every receptor here comes from a man between 60 and 75 years old with acute or convalescent COVID-19. Each CDR3 is given with its conserved first and last residue. The D gene is left open where the match is weak. Some rows mark clone size as missing; the rest say once, few, many or name a class of expanded clone.

v_gene	j_gene	abundance	len	d_gene	CDR3nt	CDR3aa
TRBV19	TRBJ1-1	NA	15	NA	TGTGCCAGTAGTCCCGGGCCTACCGGGGACACTGAAGCTTTCTTT	CASSPGPTGDTEAFF
TRBV5-1	TRBJ2-5	NA	14	NA	TGCGCCAGCAAATTGGTGGAGCCCCCAGAGACCCAGTACTTC	CASKLVEPPETQYF
TRBV6-6	TRBJ1-2	NA	13	TRBD1	TGTGCCAGCAGTCCAGACAGGGCACCTGGCTACACCTTC	CASSPDRAPGYTF
TRBV18	TRBJ2-1	NA	15	NA	TGTGCCAGCTCACTTCCGGGACTCGCCCCCCGCGAGCAGTTCTTC	CASSLPGLAPREQFF
TRBV28	TRBJ1-5	NA	18	TRBD1	TGTGCCAGCATGGCCTATCCGACAGGGAGAGGTAGCAATCAGCCCCAGCATTTT	CASMAYPTGRGSNQPQHF
TRBV27	TRBJ2-7	NA	15	TRBD2	TGTGCCAGCAGTTTGGGACTAGCGGTCTCCTACGAGCAGTACTTC	CASSLGLAVSYEQYF
TRBV9	TRBJ2-7	NA	13	NA	TGTGCCAGCAGCACAGGGTTCTCCTACGAGCAGTACTTC	CASSTGFSYEQYF
TRBV4-2	TRBJ1-4	NA	17	TRBD1	TGTGCCAGCAGCCAAGAACCTACAGGGGCGCCGGGTGAAAAACTGTTTTTT	CASSQEPTGAPGEKLFF
TRBV19	TRBJ2-1	few	16	TRBD2	TGTGCCAGTACTGACGAGGAGACTAGCGGCTACAATGAGCAGTTCTTC	CASTDEETSGYNEQFF
TRBV7-7	TRBJ2-1	NA	14	TRBD1	TGTGCTAGCAGCTTAGGGACAGGGGGTCATGAGCAGTTCTTC	CASSLGTGGHEQFF
TRBV10-3	TRBJ1-4	NA	13	TRBD1	TGTGCCATCAGTAAGGGGGCGCAGGAAAAACTGTTTTTT	CAISKGAQEKLFF
TRBV4-2	TRBJ2-7	NA	18	TRBD2	TGTGCCAGCAGCCAAGATCCTTTCGGGGCGGGAGTGTTGGACGAGCAGTACTTC	CASSQDPFGAGVLDEQYF
TRBV12-3/TRBV12-4	TRBJ1-2	NA	11	NA	TGTGCCAGCAGTTTAGGGGCTGGCTACACCTTC	CASSLGAGYTF
TRBV13	TRBJ2-7	NA	17	TRBD2	TGTGCCAGCAGCCCCAGAGGGCGAGCGGGAGGTTCCTACGAGCAGTACTTC	CASSPRGRAGGSYEQYF
TRBV2	TRBJ2-7	NA	15	NA	TGTGCCAGCAGTGAAAGGGGACTCAAAACCTACGAGCAGTACTTC	CASSERGLKTYEQYF
TRBV10-2	TRBJ2-3	NA	16	TRBD2	TGCGCCAGCAGATCGGCTAGCGGGAGACTCACAGATACGCAGTATTTT	CASRSASGRLTDTQYF
TRBV5-4	TRBJ2-7	once	17	TRBD2	TGTGCCAGCAGCTCTAGTGGACTAGCGGGATTGAACTACGAGCAGTACTTC	CASSSSGLAGLNYEQYF
TRBV5-6	TRBJ1-1	once	13	NA	TGTGCCAGCAGCGGGACATGGGCCGGTGAAGCTTTCTTT	CASSGTWAGEAFF
TRBV19	TRBJ1-4	NA	14	NA	TGTGCCAGTAGGGCGACGGGGAGAGGTGAAAAACTGTTTTTT	CASRATGRGEKLFF
TRBV30	TRBJ1-2	once	14	TRBD1	TGTGCCTGGAGGACAGGGGGGAGTAACTATGGCTACACCTTC	CAWRTGGSNYGYTF
TRBV5-1	TRBJ1-2	NA	14	TRBD1	TGCGCCAGCAGCAAGATACAGGGGGCGGACGGCTACACCTTC	CASSKIQGADGYTF
TRBV25-1	TRBJ2-3	NA	14	TRBD2	TGTGCCAGCAGTGAACTACTAGCGGGAGATACGCAGTATTTT	CASSELLAGDTQYF
TRBV7-2	TRBJ2-5	once	14	TRBD1	TGTGCCAGCAGCTGGGGACAGGGACAAGAGACCCAGTACTTC	CASSWGQGQETQYF
TRBV9	TRBJ1-4	NA	15	NA	TGTGCCAGCAGCCCCCGTGGGGCCGCTTTGGAAAAACTGTTTTTT	CASSPRGAALEKLFF
TRBV28	TRBJ2-2	NA	16	NA	TGTGCCAGCAGCCGACTCCGACGGACGAACACCGGGGAGCTGTTTTTT	CASSRLRRTNTGELFF
TRBV27	TRBJ1-4	once	14	TRBD1	TGTGCCAGCAGTTCCGGACAGGATAATGAAAAACTGTTTTTT	CASSSGQDNEKLFF
TRBV6-5	TRBJ1-2	once	12	NA	TGTGCCAGCAGGGTTTACGGCTATGGCTACACCTTC	CASRVYGYGYTF
TRBV4-3	TRBJ1-6	NA	18	NA	TGCGCCAGCAGCCAAGATCTCCGGGACTTAGTGGATAATTCACCCCTCCACTTT	CASSQDLRDLVDNSPLHF
TRBV11-2	TRBJ1-3	NA	15	NA	TGTGCCAGCAGCTTCGGGTTTCTCTCTGGAAACACCATATATTTT	CASSFGFLSGNTIYF
TRBV11-2	TRBJ1-1	once	13	NA	TGTGCCAGCAACAAAGGGGGGAGGGCTGAAGCTTTCTTT	CASNKGGRAEAFF
TRBV5-4	TRBJ2-1	NA	18	TRBD2	TGTGCCAGCAGCTCCGGGACTAGCGGGAAGGTTTTGAACGGTGAGCAGTTCTTC	CASSSGTSGKVLNGEQFF